The sequence of this T cell receptor (beta chain) was determined in a study of beta chain features in type 1 diabetes. Points from the study as a whole: Among patients, naive, central memory and Treg TCRB repertoires appeared more similar than among healthy donors. Reads derived from cDNA could over-represent cells showing high TCR expression. Type 1 diabetes patients had moderately but significantly shorter TCRB CDR3s in all four CD4+ subsets.

Expressed TCRB transcripts were sequenced after all isolated RNA was converted to cDNA. Assay: immunoSEQ multiplex PCR; the TCRdb copy retains only in-frame clones and omits some. The data hold some 640,000 clones, with around 15% observed a single time. This clone appeared many times. The antigen is undetermined. The V gene lost 0 bases and the J gene lost 4 bases, with 3 bases spanning the gap. Germline V CDR1 and CDR2: LGHNA, YSLEER. The length of the CDR3 is 13 residues. The origin of this receptor is a man younger than 35 with type 1 diabetes. The chain joins TRBV4-3 to TRBJ1-4; D not resolved. Sequenced sample: naive CD4+ T cells from blood. CDR3 in amino acids: CASSQDVNEKLFF. CDR3 bases: TGCGCCAGCAGCCAAGATGTTAATGAAAAACTGTTTTTT.